The entry below describes one T cell receptor (beta chain). Its specific antigen is unknown. Per-nucleotide qualities are absent, and no much larger clonotype sits a single base away. The roughly 38 donors, aged about 6 to 100 years, were systemically healthy Caucasian individuals from Russia. Approximately 9.7 milliliters of peripheral blood were drawn from each donor into EDTA-treated Vacutainer tubes. Ficoll-Paque density-gradient centrifugation was used to isolate PBMCs, with at least 7 million obtained per sample. Trizol reagent was used to extract total RNA from PBMCs, with at least 5.5 micrograms per sample. For every donor, flow cytometry on a PBMC aliquot measured the percentage of naive CD45RAhigh/CD27high T cells. This entry is derived from a study of blood T cells in healthy people across ages (dated by TCRdb to between 2014 and 2017). Background on the whole study: In model experiments, template switching captured roughly one uniquely barcoded TCR beta cDNA molecule for every two T cells. To track age-related changes in TCR beta repertoire diversity, the study relied on deep sequencing normalized with unique cDNA molecular identifiers. The donors were divided into four age groups: young (average around 16 years), middle-aged (about 40), aged (about 61) and long-lived (around 87). To avoid experimental bias, donors of different ages were distributed randomly across sequencing lanes. Using the same blood draw, the study looked at two additional independent replicas of 1 million unique cDNA reads for two donors, one aged 18 to 30 and the other aged 80 or older.

Library preparation employed 5' RACE. Sequencing used an Illumina HiSeq 2500. A second PCR of 7 to 11 cycles was run with a J-beta primer mix and a sample-barcoded 5' primer. A template-switch 5' adaptor carrying 12 random nucleotides introduced a unique molecular identifier onto each TCR beta cDNA molecule. At least 3 million CDR3-containing paired-end reads were obtained from each sample. First-strand cDNA synthesis was performed from all RNA using the Mint cDNA synthesis kit, with priming by a TRBC-specific oligonucleotide. All cDNA was treated with uracil-DNA glycosylase and then went through a first 18-cycle PCR with the universal primers M1SS and BC2_uni_R. Processing in the source paper ran as follows. Normalization of each sample was performed by random selection of 1 million high-quality reads, each carrying a distinct molecular identifier. Reads with shared molecular identifiers were discarded instead of being binned into consensus sequences. MiTCR, run with a Q25 quality threshold and the strictest error-elimination algorithm, handled CDR3 identification, clonotype clustering and error correction. A nonparametric unseen species model with Euler transformation was used to estimate a lower bound on total TCR beta diversity. In TCRdb, the public reads were trimmed at Q25 with fastp and aligned with MiXCR, with productive beta chains retained. One record per CDR3 amino acid sequence lists the most common genes and DNA. Clone size and V and J calls follow TCRdb, not the original study. This sample is represented by roughly 1.5 million distinct CDR3 sequences; around 40% of them were singletons. The top ten clones comprise more than 4% of the sample.

The CDR3 has 13 amino acids, counting the end cysteine and phenylalanine. This entry keeps only the CDR3 DNA: 39 bases, framed from base 1. Cut back by 4 bases and 3 bases, the V and J ends lie 10 bases apart. Reading the germline V gene (reference sequence) gives CDR1 SGHKS and CDR2 YYEKEE. Broader findings and caveats from the paper: Compared with the aged group, the long-lived group had more naive CD4+ T cells, fewer expanded clones and increased TCR diversity, suggesting age selection. Estimates of total diversity based on one million sequenced T cells were regarded as lower bounds and as underestimates. Because the CMV infection status of the donors was unknown, age-related changes in expanded clonotypes may potentially have been confounded. Observed TCR beta diversity per million T cells fell roughly linearly with age, and a significant reduction was already apparent by age around 39. Since profiling was done on bulk unsorted PBMCs, naive and antigen-experienced compartments could not be conclusively compared. There was a strong correlation between observed TCR beta diversity and the percentage of naive T cells measured by flow cytometry.

Sequenced material: blood. This TCR came from a woman aged 18-29 years in good health. Recombination joined TRBV5-5 with TRBJ1-1; no confident D gene assignment can be made. The DNA reads TGTGCCAGCAGCCTCTTAGAGGACACTGAAGCTTTCTTT. Protein translation: CASSLLEDTEAFF.